The 18 T cell receptor beta chains given below trace back to one sample, sequenced in a study of T cell responses to AZD1222 COVID-19 vaccine (dated by TCRdb to about 2021). Libraries were prepared through the immunoSEQ multiplex PCR assay. TCRdb took this table from immuneACCESS and kept in-frame rearrangements with V and J called. Such tables lack part of the clones; where checked against another copy, unresolved V genes explain under half of the gap, and the rest is unexplained. This sample lists some 130,000 clones; 85% to 95% were detected once. The ten largest clones represent 1.5% to 2% of the sample. What the time point label conveys for this sample: baseline before first vaccination. Here the sequenced sample was peripheral blood, taken on day 0 of AZD1222 vaccination. The receptors stem from an adult in good health.

This sequence joins TRBV7-9 and TRBJ1-6, with D maybe TRBD1 (5 bases). Deletions cut 5 bases from V and 7 bases from J, with 15 bases between. Germline V gene sequence: CDR1 SEHNR, CDR2 FQNEAQ (reference sequence). This CDR3 is built from 15 residues. The CDR3: CASSRGGTGNSPLHF. Written as DNA, the CDR3 is TGTGCCAGCAGCCGCGGTGGGACGGGGAATTCACCCCTCCACTTT. Together with reference TRBV7-9 and TRBJ1-6, the CDR3 gives the full variable domain: DTGVSQNPRHKITKRGQNVTFRCDPISEHNRLYWYRQTLGQGPEFLTYFQNEAQLEKSRLLSDRFSAERPKGSFSTLEIQRTEQGDSAMYLCASSRGGTGNSPLHFGNGTRLTVT.

J is TRBJ1-5 and V is TRBV20-1; weak D call: TRBD1 (6 bases). Deletions cut 3 bases from V and 7 bases from J, with 16 bases between. This CDR3 is built from 14 residues. Germline V gene data show CDR1 as DFQATT and CDR2 as SNEGSKA (reference sequence). This CDR3 is CSASEATGLQPQHF. The CDR3 nucleotides read TGCAGTGCTAGTGAGGCCACAGGGTTACAGCCCCAGCATTTT.

By sample fraction, this clone is large (0.1 to 1%). This sequence joins TRBV18 and TRBJ2-7, with D uncertain. Trimming took 2 bases from V and 0 from J, leaving 11 bases between them. CDR1 and CDR2 from the germline V gene are KGHSH and LQKENI. The CDR3 runs to 15 residues. CDR3 sequence reads: CASSPIYQPSYEQYF. DNA of the CDR3: TGTGCCAGCTCACCAATCTACCAGCCCTCCTACGAGCAGTACTTC.

The chain recombines TRBV5-8 with TRBJ2-7, with 9 bases identical to TRBD2. CDR3 length: 16 residues. Germline V gives CDR1 SGHTS, CDR2 YDEGEE. Trimming at V came to 1 base and at J to 4 bases, leaving 9 bases not matched to a gene. CDR3 region: CASSLLVAGDRYEQYF. The CDR3, as DNA: TGTGCCAGCAGCTTGTTGGTAGCGGGAGATCGGTACGAGCAGTACTTC.

The chain joins TRBV6-5 to TRBJ2-5; D possibly uses TRBD1 or TRBD2 (5 bases each). CDR1 is MNHEY and CDR2 is SVGAGI in the germline V gene. The ends were cut back, 5 bases at V and 4 bases at J, with 8 bases in the middle. This CDR3 comprises 12 residues. In nucleotides, the CDR3 is TGTGCCAGCAGTCCCGGGACAGAGACCCAGTACTTC. Translating it yields CASSPGTETQYF.

The chain joins TRBV7-8 to TRBJ1-5; D gene unclear. Trimming removed 0 bases at V and 0 bases at J, with 12 bases between. The CDR3 is 17 amino acids. Per the germline V gene, CDR1 is SGHVS and CDR2 is FQNEAQ. The CDR3 is CASSLAGNLYSNQPQHF. CDR3 DNA sequence: TGTGCCAGCAGCTTAGCAGGGAACTTGTATAGCAATCAGCCCCAGCATTTT. The full variable domain, in which reference TRBV7-8 and TRBJ1-5 provide the parts outside the CDR3, is GAGVSQSPRYKVAKRGQDVALRCDPISGHVSLFWYQQALGQGPEFLTYFQNEAQLDKSGLPSDRFFAERPEGSVSTLKIQRTQQEDSAVYLCASSLAGNLYSNQPQHFGDGTRLSIL.

The rearrangement joins TRBV5-4 to TRBJ1-2, with D possibly TRBD1 on 6 matching bases. CDR3 length equals 13 residues. Between the trimmed V and J ends, which lost 4 bases and 7 bases, there was a span of 14 bases. CDR1 and CDR2 from the germline V gene are SGHNT and YYREEE (reference sequence). The CDR3 protein is CASSQMGALGYTF. CDR3 nucleotides: TGTGCCAGCAGCCAGATGGGGGCGCTTGGCTACACCTTC.

This chain uses TRBV12-5 with TRBJ1-5; a weak D match, TRBD1 (5 bases). Germline loops: CDR1 LGHNT, CDR2 FRNRAP. There are 14 residues in the CDR3. V was shortened by 10 bases and J by 2 bases, with 15 bases between the two germline ends. Written as DNA, the CDR3 is TGTGCTATTCGGATAGGGGTCGGCAATCAGCCCCAGCATTTT. As protein: CAIRIGVGNQPQHF.

The V gene is TRBV5-4, the J gene TRBJ2-2, with D uncertain. The CDR3 consists of 13 residues. In germline, CDR1 is SGHNT, CDR2 YYREEE (reference sequence). The V and J ends lost 0 bases and 7 bases respectively, with 7 bases between them. The chain's CDR3 is CASSLGGGGELFF. Written as DNA, the CDR3 is TGTGCCAGCAGCTTGGGGGGTGGCGGGGAGCTGTTTTTT.

The rearrangement links TRBV6-2 or TRBV6-3 to TRBJ1-5; D not resolved. Per the germline V gene, CDR1 is MNHEY and CDR2 is SVGEGT. V was trimmed by 0 bases and J by 3 bases, leaving 6 bases between them. The CDR3 sequence is 14 residues long. The CDR3 DNA is TGTGCCAGCAGTTACTCGCAGATCAATCAGCCCCAGCATTTT. It specifies CASSYSQINQPQHF.

The chain employs TRBV30 and TRBJ2-5; possibly TRBD1 for D (5 bases). Germline assignment: CDR1 GTSNPN and CDR2 SVGIG (reference sequence). The V end lost 1 base, the J end lost 2 bases, and 14 bases lay between the germline ends. The CDR3 sequence is 15 residues long. The DNA for the CDR3 is TGTGCCTGGAGTGACCCGAGCAGGGCACAAGAGACCCAGTACTTC. This codes for CAWSDPSRAQETQYF.

This clone was observed a few times. The J gene is TRBJ2-1, the V gene TRBV4-3; D not resolved. Germline loops: CDR1 LGHNA, CDR2 YSLEER. This CDR3 is 17 amino acids long. V was shortened by 0 bases and J by 2 bases, with 14 bases between the two germline ends. CDR3 residues: CASSQEDGGYTYNEQFF. Written as DNA, the CDR3 is TGCGCCAGCAGCCAAGAGGACGGCGGATATACCTACAATGAGCAGTTCTTC.

The chain links TRBV2 to TRBJ1-4; D possibly corresponds to TRBD1 (5 bases). This CDR3 spans 14 amino acids. The germline V gene has CDR1 SNHLY and CDR2 FYNNEI. Trimming took off 4 bases at V and 6 bases at J, with 12 bases between the two ends. CDR3 protein: CASSARGVDEKLFF. Here the CDR3 DNA reads TGTGCCAGCAGTGCTAGGGGTGTCGATGAAAAACTGTTTTTT.

This clone was observed a single time. The chain employs TRBV18 and TRBJ1-3, with D tentatively TRBD1 (5 bases). The germline V gene encodes CDR1 KGHSH and CDR2 LQKENI. This CDR3 has 16 residues. Trimming left V 6 bases short and J 0 bases short, with 15 bases between. CDR3 sequence (DNA): TGTGCCAGCTCCGGAGTGGGGCTTAGCTCTGGAAACACCATATATTTT. Protein: CASSGVGLSSGNTIYF.

The chain couples TRBV7-2 to TRBJ1-5; maybe TRBD1 (6 bases). CDR1 SGHTA and CDR2 FQGNSA come from the germline V gene. Trimming took 4 bases from V and 2 from J, leaving 12 bases between them. CDR3 size: 15 residues. CDR3 residues: CASSSQGGGNQPQHF. In DNA, the CDR3 is TGTGCCAGCAGCTCACAGGGAGGCGGCAATCAGCCCCAGCATTTT.

This clone has a handful of counts. The rearrangement links TRBV7-9 to TRBJ1-5; D uncertain. The CDR3 totals 14 residues. V lost 2 bases to trimming and J lost 0 bases, with 5 bases between them. Germline assignment: CDR1 SEHNR and CDR2 FQNEAQ (reference sequence). The CDR3 region has the DNA TGTGCCAGCAGCTTACCCAATAGCAATCAGCCCCAGCATTTT. Translating it yields CASSLPNSNQPQHF.

Only one count was recorded for this clone. The chain is built from TRBV9 and TRBJ1-2, with TRBD1 identical over 8 bases. The CDR3 is 15 amino acids. V shed 1 base and J 5 bases; nucleotides not matched to a gene: 7. Germline V gene data show CDR1 as SGDLS and CDR2 as YYNGEE. For the CDR3, the DNA is TGTGCCAGCAGCGTACCTCGGACAGGGTTATATGGCTACACCTTC. This translates into CASSVPRTGLYGYTF.

The chain joins TRBV7-9 to TRBJ1-2, with 7 bases identical to TRBD1. The CDR3 consists of 14 residues. Per germline, CDR1 SEHNR and CDR2 FQNEAQ (reference sequence). V lost 5 bases, J lost 7 bases, and 10 bases stayed unmatched. This CDR3 reads CASSPSGGGFGYTF. The CDR3 coding sequence is TGTGCCAGCAGCCCCTCAGGGGGGGGGTTTGGCTACACCTTC. The full variable domain, its missing parts supplied by reference TRBV7-9 and TRBJ1-2, is DTGVSQNPRHKITKRGQNVTFRCDPISEHNRLYWYRQTLGQGPEFLTYFQNEAQLEKSRLLSDRFSAERPKGSFSTLEIQRTEQGDSAMYLCASSPSGGGFGYTFGSGTRLTVV.